The T cell receptor beta chain described here comes from a study of PD-L1 blockade in urothelial cancer. Clones were read by immunoSEQ multiplex PCR, and TCRdb kept only the in-frame ones, dropping some. The sample lists about 130,000 clones; 86% were seen once. This clone has more than one count but fewer than ten. Time point indicated: peripheral blood 6 weeks after treatment start. The CDR3 is made up of 18 amino acids. V shed 1 base, J shed 0 bases, and the junction held 6 bases outside the gene matches. CDR1 and CDR2 (germline): SEHNR, FQNEAQ (reference sequence). The specimen comprised PBMCs, sampled around atezolizumab (anti-PD-L1) treatment. This TCR was recovered from a man aged 45-65 years with urothelial cancer. This chain joins TRBV7-9 and TRBJ1-1; TRBD1 matches at 12 bases. CDR3 DNA: TGTGCCAGCAGCTTAGGTATTGGGACAGGGGGCTTGAACACTGAAGCTTTCTTT. Amino acids: CASSLGIGTGGLNTEAFF.